This T cell receptor (beta chain) was found in a study of Graves' ophthalmopathy and Graves' hyperthyroidism. Regarding the study as a whole: Blood also carried most expanded thyroid clonotypes exceeding 0.001 frequency.

This clonotype came up many times. The target antigen is unknown. Ophthalmopathy in the donors was of moderate-to-severe activity, with CAS ≥3, NOSPECS ≥4 and duration under 3 months. TCR beta CDR3 regions were amplified from RNA transcripts. Second-round multiplex PCR came after a first-round RT-PCR that employed HTBI primers. From the multiplex PCR reads, TCRdb called clonotypes with MiXCR, one entry per CDR3 protein. This table has around 470,000 distinct CDR3 sequences, around an eighth appearing once. This sequence originates from a woman between 25 and 40 years old with Graves' ophthalmopathy. The sample was blood.

CDR3 sequence reads: CATSRVAGTGNTIYF. The CDR3 DNA sequence: TGTGCCACCAGCAGAGTAGCGGGCACAGGAAACACCATATATTTT. This rearrangement joins TRBV15 to TRBJ1-3; D unresolved. Germline values: CDR1 LNHNV, CDR2 YYDKDF (reference sequence). Between the trimmed V and J ends, which lost 1 base and 4 bases, there was a span of 11 bases. The CDR3 loop spans 15 amino acids.